These 3 T cell receptor beta chains came from one sample sequenced in a study of identifying expanded T cells in peripheral blood. Using immunoSEQ multiplex PCR, the repertoire was profiled, and TCRdb retains in-frame clones only, with some absent. The table has over 45,000 clones, about 80% seen once. The sample comprised blood. These receptors originate from a person aged 18-70 years in good health.

This chain connects TRBV15 to TRBJ2-1; 9 nucleotides agree with TRBD2. The germline gives CDR1 LNHNV, CDR2 YYDKDF (reference sequence). The J segment lost 7 bases and the V segment lost 0 bases, leaving 4 bases of the junction unmatched. This CDR3 has 15 residues. The CDR3 region is CATSREGTSQNEQFF. As DNA, the CDR3 is TGTGCCACCAGCAGAGAAGGGACTAGCCAGAATGAGCAGTTCTTC.

This clone was counted once. The gene calls are TRBV2 and TRBJ2-3; 8 nucleotides align to TRBD2. J gave up 3 bases and V 7 bases, and 6 bases lay outside the gene matches. CDR1 SNHLY and CDR2 FYNNEI come from the germline V gene. CDR3 length: 14 amino acids. The CDR3 DNA reads as TGTGCCAGCACCCTAACGGGGGGGACAGATACGCAGTATTTT. Its protein is CASTLTGGTDTQYF.

V is TRBV5-1 and J is TRBJ2-7; 10 nucleotides align to TRBD1. The CDR3 totals 15 residues. Germline values: CDR1 SGHRS, CDR2 YFSETQ. V lost 1 base and J lost 7; bases outside the gene matches: 8. CDR3 nucleotides: TGCGCCAGCAGCTTGAAGACAGGGGGCCTACAAGAGCAGTACGTC. This translates into CASSLKTGGLQEQYV.